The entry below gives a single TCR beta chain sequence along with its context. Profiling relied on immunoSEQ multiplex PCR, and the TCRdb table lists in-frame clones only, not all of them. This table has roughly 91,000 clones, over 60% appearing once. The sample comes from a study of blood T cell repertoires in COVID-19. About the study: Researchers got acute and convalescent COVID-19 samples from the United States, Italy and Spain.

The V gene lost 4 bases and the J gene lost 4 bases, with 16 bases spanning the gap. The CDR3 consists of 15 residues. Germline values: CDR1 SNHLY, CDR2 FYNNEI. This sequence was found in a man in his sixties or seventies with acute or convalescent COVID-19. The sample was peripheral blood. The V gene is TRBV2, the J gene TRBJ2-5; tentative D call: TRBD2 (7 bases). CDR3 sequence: CASSVWGGVGETQYF. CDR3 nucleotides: TGTGCCAGCAGTGTATGGGGGGGCGTAGGAGAGACCCAGTACTTC.